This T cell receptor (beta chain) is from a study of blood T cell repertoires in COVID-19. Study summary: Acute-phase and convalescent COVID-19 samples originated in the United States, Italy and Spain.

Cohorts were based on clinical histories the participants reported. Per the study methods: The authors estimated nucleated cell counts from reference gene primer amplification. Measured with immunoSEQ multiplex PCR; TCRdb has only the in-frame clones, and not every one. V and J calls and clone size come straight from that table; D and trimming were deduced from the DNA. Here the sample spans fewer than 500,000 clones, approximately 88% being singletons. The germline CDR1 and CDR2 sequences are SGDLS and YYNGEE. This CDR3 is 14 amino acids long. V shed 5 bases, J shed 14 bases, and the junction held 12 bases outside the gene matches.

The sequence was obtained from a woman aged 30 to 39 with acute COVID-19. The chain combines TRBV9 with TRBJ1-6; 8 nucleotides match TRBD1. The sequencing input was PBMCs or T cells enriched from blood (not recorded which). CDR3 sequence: CASSRGQVLRSLHF. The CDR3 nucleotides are TGTGCCAGCAGTAGGGGACAGGTTCTAAGGTCCCTCCACTTT.